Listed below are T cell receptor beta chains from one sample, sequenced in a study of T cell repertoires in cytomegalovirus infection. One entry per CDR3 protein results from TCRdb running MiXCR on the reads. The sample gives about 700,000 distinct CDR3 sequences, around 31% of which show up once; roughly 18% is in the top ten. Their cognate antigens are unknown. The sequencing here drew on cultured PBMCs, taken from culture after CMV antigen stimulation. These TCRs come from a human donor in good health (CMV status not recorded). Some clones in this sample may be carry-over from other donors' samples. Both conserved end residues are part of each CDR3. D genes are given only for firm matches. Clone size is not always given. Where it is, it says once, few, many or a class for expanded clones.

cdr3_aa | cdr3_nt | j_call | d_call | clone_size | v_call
CASSLDGHTDTQYF | TGTGCCAGCTCCCTAGACGGCCACACAGATACGCAGTATTTT | TRBJ2-3 | NA | once | TRBV6-1
CASSILGLSSYNEQFF | TGTGCCAGTAGTATACTTGGGCTTAGCTCCTACAATGAGCAGTTCTTC | TRBJ2-1 | NA | NA | TRBV19
CASSQLRETEAFF | TGTGCCAGCAGCCAGCTCAGGGAAACTGAAGCTTTCTTT | TRBJ1-1 | NA | many | TRBV7-2
CASSPDGQGAYEQYF | TGTGCCAGCAGCCCAGACGGACAGGGAGCCTACGAGCAGTACTTC | TRBJ2-7 | TRBD1 | few | TRBV7-8
CASRTGANTEAFF | TGTGCCAGCCGGACAGGGGCGAACACTGAAGCTTTCTTT | TRBJ1-1 | TRBD1 | many | TRBV7-2
CASSLLAGEQFF | TGTGCCAGCAGTTTATTGGCGGGTGAGCAGTTCTTC | TRBJ2-1 | NA | NA | TRBV12-3/TRBV12-4
CASTRDQDTQYF | TGTGCCAGCACCAGGGATCAAGATACGCAGTATTTT | TRBJ2-3 | NA | NA | TRBV7-2
CASSLQGAGGAHGTQYF | TGTGCCAGCAGCCTCCAGGGAGCCGGGGGGGCTCATGGGACCCAGTACTTC | TRBJ2-5 | TRBD2 | few | TRBV7-2
CASSMRLHNEQFF | TGTGCCAGTAGTATGAGGCTTCACAATGAGCAGTTCTTC | TRBJ2-1 | NA | few | TRBV19
CSARDPGVSAEAFF | TGCAGTGCTAGAGATCCAGGGGTTAGCGCTGAAGCTTTCTTT | TRBJ1-1 | NA | NA | TRBV20-1
CASSVAGENTQYF | TGTGCCAGCAGCGTAGCGGGAGAGAATACGCAGTATTTT | TRBJ2-3 | NA | NA | TRBV9
CASTTQGIGAFF | TGTGCCAGCACCACCCAGGGGATCGGAGCTTTCTTT | TRBJ1-1 | NA | few | TRBV7-2
CASSDWGRGFEDTEAFF | TGTGCCAGCAGTGATTGGGGGAGGGGTTTTGAGGACACTGAAGCTTTCTTT | TRBJ1-1 | NA | NA | TRBV6-2/TRBV6-3
CASSQDSPLYGYTF | TGTGCCAGCAGCCAGGACAGCCCCCTCTATGGCTACACCTTC | TRBJ1-2 | NA | NA | TRBV2
CASSRMNAASYNEQFF | TGTGCCAGCAGCCGTATGAATGCGGCCTCCTACAATGAGCAGTTCTTC | TRBJ2-1 | NA | NA | TRBV7-8
CASSLGSQSGQDTQYF | TGTGCCAGCAGCTTAGGCAGCCAGTCAGGACAAGATACGCAGTATTTT | TRBJ2-3 | NA | few | TRBV7-2
CSATRLSTNEKLFF | TGCAGTGCAACCCGACTGTCTACTAATGAAAAACTGTTTTTT | TRBJ1-4 | NA | NA | TRBV20-1
CASSYSGVRGGDEQYF | TGTGCCAGCAGTTACTCGGGAGTCCGGGGAGGGGACGAGCAGTACTTC | TRBJ2-7 | TRBD2 | few | TRBV6-5
CASSTRSWNTEAFF | TGTGCCAGTAGTACCCGGTCGTGGAACACTGAAGCTTTCTTT | TRBJ1-1 | NA | few | TRBV19
CASSYTGAGQYF | TGTGCCAGCAGTTATACCGGGGCGGGTCAGTACTTC | TRBJ2-4 | NA | few | TRBV6-2/TRBV6-3
CASSLRRGISYEQYF | TGTGCCAGCAGCTTACGGCGGGGTATCTCCTACGAGCAGTACTTC | TRBJ2-7 | NA | few | TRBV7-2
CASSFWGLRNNEQFF | TGTGCCAGCAGTTTCTGGGGTCTAAGAAACAATGAGCAGTTCTTC | TRBJ2-1 | NA | NA | TRBV12-3/TRBV12-4
CASSGRDRVEYEQFF | TGTGCCAGCAGCGGCCGGGACAGGGTGGAGTACGAGCAGTTCTTC | TRBJ2-1 | TRBD1 | few | TRBV11-2
CASSPRRGGSRETQYF | TGTGCCAGCAGCCCCAGGAGGGGAGGAAGCAGGGAGACCCAGTACTTC | TRBJ2-5 | NA | few | TRBV11-1
CASSKLAGGGKTQYF | TGTGCCAGCAGCAAACTAGCGGGAGGTGGAAAGACCCAGTACTTC | TRBJ2-5 | TRBD2 | few | TRBV5-4
CASSLFQGAGAETQYF | TGTGCCAGCAGCCTATTCCAGGGGGCAGGGGCAGAGACCCAGTACTTC | TRBJ2-5 | TRBD1 | NA | TRBV4-2
CASSWTGGQPQHF | TGTGCCAGCAGCTGGACAGGGGGACAGCCCCAGCATTTT | TRBJ1-5 | TRBD1 | many | TRBV7-2
CASSARQGSGAEAFF | TGTGCCAGCAGCGCGAGACAGGGGTCTGGCGCTGAAGCTTTCTTT | TRBJ1-1 | TRBD1 | many | TRBV7-8
CASKPRVASSYNEQFF | TGCGCCAGCAAACCCAGGGTCGCGAGCTCCTACAATGAGCAGTTCTTC | TRBJ2-1 | NA | few | TRBV5-1
CASSFEGDSQMEQYF | TGTGCCAGCAGCTTCGAGGGGGATTCTCAGATGGAGCAGTATTTT | TRBJ2-3 | NA | NA | TRBV7-2
CSARVTVRQDTGF | TGCAGTGCTAGAGTAACGGTTCGCCAGGACACGGGATTT | TRBJ1-1 | NA | NA | TRBV20-1
CASSLGRPHEQFF | TGTGCCAGCAGCTTAGGAAGGCCGCATGAGCAGTTCTTC | TRBJ2-1 | NA | few | TRBV7-8
CASRLSGKAYEQYF | TGTGCCAGCAGGCTAAGCGGGAAGGCCTACGAGCAGTACTTC | TRBJ2-7 | TRBD2 | few | TRBV27